The source of this T cell receptor (beta chain) is a study of T cells after somatic rescue of genetic block. The table came from immunoSEQ multiplex PCR; TCRdb's copy has only in-frame clones and leaves some out. The table shows 14,000 to 15,000 clones, with roughly two thirds occurring only once. The CDR3 sequence is 15 residues long. Between the trimmed V and J ends, which lost 4 bases and 2 bases, there was a span of 11 bases. Germline assignment: CDR1 MNHEY and CDR2 SMNVEV (reference sequence). Sequenced sample: peripheral blood mononuclear cells (PBMCs). This TCR was sampled from a boy between 10 and 17 years old. V and J are TRBV27 and TRBJ2-2; D is unclear. The CDR3 reads CASSWRLINTGELFF. The CDR3 DNA reads as TGTGCCAGCAGTTGGCGGCTAATAAACACCGGGGAGCTGTTTTTT.